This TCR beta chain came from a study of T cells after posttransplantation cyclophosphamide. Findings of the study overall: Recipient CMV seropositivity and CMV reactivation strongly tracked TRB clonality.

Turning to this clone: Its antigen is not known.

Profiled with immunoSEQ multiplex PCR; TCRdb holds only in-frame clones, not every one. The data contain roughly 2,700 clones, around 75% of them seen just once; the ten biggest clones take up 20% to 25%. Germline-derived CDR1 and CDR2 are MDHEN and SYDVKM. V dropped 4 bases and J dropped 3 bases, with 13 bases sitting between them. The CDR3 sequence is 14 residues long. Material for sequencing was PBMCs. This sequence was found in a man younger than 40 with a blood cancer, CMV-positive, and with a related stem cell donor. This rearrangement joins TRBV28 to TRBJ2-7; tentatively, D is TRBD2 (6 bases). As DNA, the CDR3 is TGTGCCAGCAGTTCGACGGAGGGACTCTACGAGCAGTACTTC. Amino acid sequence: CASSSTEGLYEQYF.